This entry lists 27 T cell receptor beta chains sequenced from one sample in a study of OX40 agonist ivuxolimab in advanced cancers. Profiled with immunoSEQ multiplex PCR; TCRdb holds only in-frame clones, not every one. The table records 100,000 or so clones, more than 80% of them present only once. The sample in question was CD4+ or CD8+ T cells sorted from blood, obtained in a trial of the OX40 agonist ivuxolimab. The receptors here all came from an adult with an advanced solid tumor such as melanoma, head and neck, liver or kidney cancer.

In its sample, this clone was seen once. CDR3 bases: TGTGCCAGCAGCCTCAGGACAGGGCGTCATCAGCCCCAGCATTTT. Translated: CASSLRTGRHQPQHF. The V and J genes are TRBV28 and TRBJ1-5, with 8 bases lining up with TRBD1. The trim removed 6 bases at V and 5 bases at J, leaving 9 bases unmatched. Germline CDR1 is MDHEN and CDR2 is SYDVKM. CDR3 length: 15 residues.

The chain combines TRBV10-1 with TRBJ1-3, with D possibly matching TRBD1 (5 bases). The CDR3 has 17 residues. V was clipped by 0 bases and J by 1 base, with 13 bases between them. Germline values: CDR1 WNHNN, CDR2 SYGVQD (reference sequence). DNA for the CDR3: TGCGCCAGCAGTGAGTCGCAAGGAAAGGGGTCTGGAAACACCATATATTTT. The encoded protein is CASSESQGKGSGNTIYF.

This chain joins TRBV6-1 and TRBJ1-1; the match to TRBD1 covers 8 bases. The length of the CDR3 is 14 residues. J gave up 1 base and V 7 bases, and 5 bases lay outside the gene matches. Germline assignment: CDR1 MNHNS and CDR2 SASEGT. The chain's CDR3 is CASNRQGANTEAFF. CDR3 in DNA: TGTGCCAGCAACCGGCAGGGGGCGAACACTGAAGCTTTCTTT.

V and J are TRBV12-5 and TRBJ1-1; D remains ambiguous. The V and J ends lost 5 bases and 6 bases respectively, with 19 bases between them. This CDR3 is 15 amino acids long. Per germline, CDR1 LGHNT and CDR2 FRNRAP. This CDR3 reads CASGDKGQLTAEAFF. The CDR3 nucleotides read TGTGCTAGTGGTGACAAGGGCCAACTGACCGCTGAAGCTTTCTTT.

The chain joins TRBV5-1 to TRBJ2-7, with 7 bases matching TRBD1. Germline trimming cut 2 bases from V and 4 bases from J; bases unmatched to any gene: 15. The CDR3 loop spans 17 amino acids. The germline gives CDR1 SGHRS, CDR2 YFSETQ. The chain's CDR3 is CASSFGGLGTVKYEQYF. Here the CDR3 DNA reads TGCGCCAGCAGCTTTGGAGGTCTCGGGACAGTCAAATACGAGCAGTACTTC.

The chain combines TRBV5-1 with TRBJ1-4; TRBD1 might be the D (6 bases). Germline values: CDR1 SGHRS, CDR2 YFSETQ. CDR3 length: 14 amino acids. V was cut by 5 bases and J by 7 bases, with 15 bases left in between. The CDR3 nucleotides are TGCGCCAGCAGTAACGGACAGTCGCCTGAAAAACTGTTTTTT. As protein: CASSNGQSPEKLFF. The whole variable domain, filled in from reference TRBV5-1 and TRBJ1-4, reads KAGVTQTPRYLIKTRGQQVTLSCSPISGHRSVSWYQQTPGQGLQFLFEYFSETQRNKGNFPGRFSGRQFSNSRSEMNVSTLELGDSALYLCASSNGQSPEKLFFGSGTQLSVL.

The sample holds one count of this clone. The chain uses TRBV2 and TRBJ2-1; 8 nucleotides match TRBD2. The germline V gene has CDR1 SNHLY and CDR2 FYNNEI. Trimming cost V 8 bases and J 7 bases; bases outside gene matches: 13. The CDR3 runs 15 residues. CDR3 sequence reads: CASSWEGLGANEQFF. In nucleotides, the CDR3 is TGTGCCAGCTCCTGGGAGGGACTAGGGGCGAATGAGCAGTTCTTC.

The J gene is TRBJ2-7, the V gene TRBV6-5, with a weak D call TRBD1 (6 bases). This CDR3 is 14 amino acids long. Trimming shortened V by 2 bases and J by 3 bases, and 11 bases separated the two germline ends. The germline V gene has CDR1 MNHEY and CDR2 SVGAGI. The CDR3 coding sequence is TGTGCCAGCAGTTACGACAGGACCCGCTACGAGCAGTACTTC. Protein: CASSYDRTRYEQYF.

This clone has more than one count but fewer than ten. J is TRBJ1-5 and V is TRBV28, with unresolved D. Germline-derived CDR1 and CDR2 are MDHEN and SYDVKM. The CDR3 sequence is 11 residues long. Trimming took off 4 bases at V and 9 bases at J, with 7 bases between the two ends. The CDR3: CASSWTGPQHF. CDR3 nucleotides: TGTGCCAGCAGTTGGACGGGGCCCCAGCATTTT.

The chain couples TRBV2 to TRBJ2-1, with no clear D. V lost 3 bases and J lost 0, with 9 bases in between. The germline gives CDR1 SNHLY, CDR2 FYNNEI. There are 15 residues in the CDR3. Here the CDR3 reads CASSDGSSSYNEQFF. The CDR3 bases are TGTGCCAGCAGTGATGGCAGTAGCTCCTACAATGAGCAGTTCTTC.

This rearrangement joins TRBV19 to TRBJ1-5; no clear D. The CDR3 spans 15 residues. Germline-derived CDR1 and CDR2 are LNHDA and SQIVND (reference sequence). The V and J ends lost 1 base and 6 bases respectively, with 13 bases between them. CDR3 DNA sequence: TGTGCCAGTAGTATAGGTCCGGGGTTTGGTCAGCCCCAGCATTTT. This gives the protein CASSIGPGFGQPQHF. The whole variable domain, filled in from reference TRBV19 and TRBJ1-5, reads DGGITQSPKYLFRKEGQNVTLSCEQNLNHDAMYWYRQDPGQGLRLIYYSQIVNDFQKGDIAEGYSVSREKKESFPLTVTSAQKNPTAFYLCASSIGPGFGQPQHFGDGTRLSIL.

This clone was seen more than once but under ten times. Written as DNA, the CDR3 is TGTGCCAGCAGTGGGCAGGGAGGCAATCAGCCCCAGCATTTT. It is translated as CASSGQGGNQPQHF. This chain connects TRBV2 to TRBJ1-5; possibly TRBD1 for D (5 bases). The V end was cut by 4 bases, the J end by 2 bases, with 9 bases between. CDR3 length: 14 amino acids. Germline V gives CDR1 SNHLY, CDR2 FYNNEI.

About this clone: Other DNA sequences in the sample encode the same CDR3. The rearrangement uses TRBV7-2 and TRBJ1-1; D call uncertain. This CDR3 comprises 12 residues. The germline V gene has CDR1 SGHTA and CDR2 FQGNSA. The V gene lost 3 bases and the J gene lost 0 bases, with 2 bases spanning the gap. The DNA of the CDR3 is TGTGCCAGCAGCTTGATGAACACTGAAGCTTTCTTT. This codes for CASSLMNTEAFF.

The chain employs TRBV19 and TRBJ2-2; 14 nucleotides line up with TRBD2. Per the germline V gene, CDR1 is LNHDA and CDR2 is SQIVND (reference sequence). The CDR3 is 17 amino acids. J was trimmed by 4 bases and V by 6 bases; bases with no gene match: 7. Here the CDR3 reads CASSRGLAGVVTGELFF. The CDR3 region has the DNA TGTGCCAGTAGCCGGGGACTAGCGGGAGTGGTCACCGGGGAGCTGTTTTTT.

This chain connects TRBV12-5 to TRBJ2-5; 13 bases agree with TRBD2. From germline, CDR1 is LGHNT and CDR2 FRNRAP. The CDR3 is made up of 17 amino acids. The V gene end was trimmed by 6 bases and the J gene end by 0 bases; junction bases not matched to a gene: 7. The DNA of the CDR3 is TGTGCTAGTGGGCGGACTAGCGGGAGCCAGTACCAAGAGACCCAGTACTTC. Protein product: CASGRTSGSQYQETQYF.

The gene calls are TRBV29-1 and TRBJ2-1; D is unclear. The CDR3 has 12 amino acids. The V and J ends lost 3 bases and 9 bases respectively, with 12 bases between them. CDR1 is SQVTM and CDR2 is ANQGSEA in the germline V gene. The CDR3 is CSVDGPYIEQFF. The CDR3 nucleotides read TGCAGCGTTGATGGCCCGTATATTGAGCAGTTCTTC.

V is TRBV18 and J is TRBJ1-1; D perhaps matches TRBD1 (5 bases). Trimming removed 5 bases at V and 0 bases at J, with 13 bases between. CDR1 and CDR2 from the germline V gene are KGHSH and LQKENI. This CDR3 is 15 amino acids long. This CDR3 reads CASSGDSMMNTEAFF. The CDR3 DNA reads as TGTGCCAGCTCAGGAGACAGCATGATGAACACTGAAGCTTTCTTT. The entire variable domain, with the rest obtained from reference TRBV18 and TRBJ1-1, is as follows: NAGVMQNPRHLVRRRGQEARLRCSPMKGHSHVYWYRQLPEEGLKFMVYLQKENIIDESGMPKERFSAEFPKEGPSILRIQQVVRGDSAAYFCASSGDSMMNTEAFFGQGTRLTVV.

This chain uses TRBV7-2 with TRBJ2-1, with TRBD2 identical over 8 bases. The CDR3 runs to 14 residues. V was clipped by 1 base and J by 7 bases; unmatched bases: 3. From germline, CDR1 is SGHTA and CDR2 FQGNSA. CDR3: CASSLVASGNEQFF. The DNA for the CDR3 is TGTGCCAGCAGCTTAGTGGCTAGCGGGAATGAGCAGTTCTTC.

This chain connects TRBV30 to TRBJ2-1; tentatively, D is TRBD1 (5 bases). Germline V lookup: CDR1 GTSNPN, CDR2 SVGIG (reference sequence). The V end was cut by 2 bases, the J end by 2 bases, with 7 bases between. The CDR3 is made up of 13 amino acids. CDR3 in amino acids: CAWSSGTYNEQFF. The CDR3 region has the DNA TGTGCCTGGAGTTCAGGGACCTACAATGAGCAGTTCTTC.

The CDR3 coding sequence is TGCGCCAGCAGCCAAGATCAAGTGACAGGGGGTGAGACCCAGTACTTC. Protein: CASSQDQVTGGETQYF. This chain connects TRBV4-1 to TRBJ2-5; 9 nucleotides line up with TRBD1. After removal of 0 bases from V and 5 bases from J, the junction contained 7 bases not matched to a gene. From germline, CDR1 is MGHRA and CDR2 YSYEKL. The CDR3 covers 16 residues.

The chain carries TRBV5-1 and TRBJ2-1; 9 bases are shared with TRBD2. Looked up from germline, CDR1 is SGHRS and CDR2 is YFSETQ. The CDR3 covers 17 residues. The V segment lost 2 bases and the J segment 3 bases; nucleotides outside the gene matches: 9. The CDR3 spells CASSLGAGGNFYNEQFF. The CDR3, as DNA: TGCGCCAGCAGCTTAGGAGCGGGGGGAAACTTCTACAATGAGCAGTTCTTC.

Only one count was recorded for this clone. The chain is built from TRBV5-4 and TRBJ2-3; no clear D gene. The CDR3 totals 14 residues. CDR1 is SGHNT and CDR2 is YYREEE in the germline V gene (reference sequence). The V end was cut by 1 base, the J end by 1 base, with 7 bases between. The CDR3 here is CASSLQSRTDTQYF. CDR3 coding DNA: TGTGCCAGCAGCTTGCAAAGCCGCACAGATACGCAGTATTTT.

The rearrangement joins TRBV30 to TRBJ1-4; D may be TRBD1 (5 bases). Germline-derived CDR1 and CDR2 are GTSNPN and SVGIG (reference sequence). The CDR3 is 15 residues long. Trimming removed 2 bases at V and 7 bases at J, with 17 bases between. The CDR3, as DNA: TGTGCCTGGAGTCCCCCCGGCGTGGGGGGTGAAAAACTGTTTTTT. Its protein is CAWSPPGVGGEKLFF. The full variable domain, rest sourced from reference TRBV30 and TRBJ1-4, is SQTIHQWPATLVQPVGSPLSLECTVEGTSNPNLYWYRQAAGRGLQLLFYSVGIGQISSEVPQNLSASRPQDRQFILSSKKLLLSDSGFYLCAWSPPGVGGEKLFFGSGTQLSVL.

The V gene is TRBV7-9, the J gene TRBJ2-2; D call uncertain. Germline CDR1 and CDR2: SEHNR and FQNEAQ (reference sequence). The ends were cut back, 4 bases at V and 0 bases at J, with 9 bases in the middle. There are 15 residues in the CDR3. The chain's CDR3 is CASSSTPSNTGELFF. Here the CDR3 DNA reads TGTGCCAGCAGCTCGACACCTTCGAACACCGGGGAGCTGTTTTTT. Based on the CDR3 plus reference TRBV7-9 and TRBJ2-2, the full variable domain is DTGVSQNPRHKITKRGQNVTFRCDPISEHNRLYWYRQTLGQGPEFLTYFQNEAQLEKSRLLSDRFSAERPKGSFSTLEIQRTEQGDSAMYLCASSSTPSNTGELFFGEGSRLTVL.

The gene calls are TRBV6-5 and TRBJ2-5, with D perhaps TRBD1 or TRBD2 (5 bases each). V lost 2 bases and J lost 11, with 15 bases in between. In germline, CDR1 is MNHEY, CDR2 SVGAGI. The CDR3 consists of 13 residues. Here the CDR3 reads CASSYGTKSEQYF. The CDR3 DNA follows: TGTGCCAGCAGTTACGGGACCAAGTCGGAGCAGTACTTC.

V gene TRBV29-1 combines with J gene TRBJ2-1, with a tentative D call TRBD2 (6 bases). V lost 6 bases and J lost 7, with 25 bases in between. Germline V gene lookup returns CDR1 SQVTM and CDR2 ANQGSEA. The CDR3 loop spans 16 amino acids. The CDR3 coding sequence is TGCAGCGTCCTAAGGCTGACTAGAGTGTCCGGGAATGAGCAGTTCTTC. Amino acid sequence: CSVLRLTRVSGNEQFF.

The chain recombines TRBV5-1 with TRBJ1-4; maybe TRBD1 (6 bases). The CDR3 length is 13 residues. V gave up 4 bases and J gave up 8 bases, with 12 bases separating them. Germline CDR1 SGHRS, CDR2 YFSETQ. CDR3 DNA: TGCGCCAGCAGCATGGACAGCGGAGAAAAACTGTTTTTT. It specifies CASSMDSGEKLFF.